This section outlines one T cell receptor beta chain sequence together with its context. Method: immunoSEQ multiplex PCR; TCRdb's copy keeps in-frame clones and lacks some. Here the sample spans some 490,000 clones, 80% to 90% being singletons. The record originates from a study of blood T cell repertoires in COVID-19. Study overall: Samples taken during acute and convalescent COVID-19 were collected in the United States, Italy and Spain.

V was clipped by 5 bases and J by 1 base, with 12 bases between them. CDR1 is SGHAT and CDR2 is FQNNGV in the germline V gene. This CDR3 is built from 15 residues. The TCR sequence derives from a human donor in a cohort sampled during active COVID-19. Sequenced material: peripheral blood. J is TRBJ1-3 and V is TRBV11-2; no clear D. CDR3 in amino acids: CASSRGSYSGNTIYF. In DNA form, the CDR3 reads TGTGCCAGCAGCCGCGGGAGTTATTCTGGAAACACCATATATTTT. Supplemented by reference TRBV11-2 and TRBJ1-3, the full variable domain reads EAGVAQSPRYKIIEKRQSVAFWCNPISGHATLYWYQQILGQGPKLLIQFQNNGVVDDSQLPKDRFSAERLKGVDSTLKIQPAKLEDSAVYLCASSRGSYSGNTIYFGEGSWLTVV.